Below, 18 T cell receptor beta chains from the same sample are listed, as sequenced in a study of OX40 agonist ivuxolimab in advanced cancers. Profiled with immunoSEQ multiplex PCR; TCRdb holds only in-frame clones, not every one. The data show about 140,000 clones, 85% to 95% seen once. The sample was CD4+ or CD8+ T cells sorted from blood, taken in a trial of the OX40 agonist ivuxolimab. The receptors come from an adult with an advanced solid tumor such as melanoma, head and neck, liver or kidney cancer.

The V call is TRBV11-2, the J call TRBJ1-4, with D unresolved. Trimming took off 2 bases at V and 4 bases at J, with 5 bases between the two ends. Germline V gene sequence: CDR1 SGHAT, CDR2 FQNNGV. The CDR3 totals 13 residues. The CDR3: CASSLQINEKLFF. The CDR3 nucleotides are TGTGCCAGCAGCTTACAGATTAATGAAAAACTGTTTTTT. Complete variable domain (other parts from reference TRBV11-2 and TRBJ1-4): EAGVAQSPRYKIIEKRQSVAFWCNPISGHATLYWYQQILGQGPKLLIQFQNNGVVDDSQLPKDRFSAERLKGVDSTLKIQPAKLEDSAVYLCASSLQINEKLFFGSGTQLSVL.

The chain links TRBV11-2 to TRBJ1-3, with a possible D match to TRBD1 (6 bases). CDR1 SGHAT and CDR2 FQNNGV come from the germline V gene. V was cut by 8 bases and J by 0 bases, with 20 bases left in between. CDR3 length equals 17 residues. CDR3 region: CASRRGRGILSGNTIYF. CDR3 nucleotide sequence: TGTGCCAGCCGCAGGGGACGGGGAATACTCTCTGGAAACACCATATATTTT.

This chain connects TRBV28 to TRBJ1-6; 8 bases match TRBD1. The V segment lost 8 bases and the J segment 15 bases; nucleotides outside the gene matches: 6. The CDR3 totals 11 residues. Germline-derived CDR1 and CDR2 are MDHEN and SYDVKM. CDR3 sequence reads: CASSDRVGLHF. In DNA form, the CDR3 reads TGTGCCAGCTCGGACAGGGTAGGCCTCCACTTT.

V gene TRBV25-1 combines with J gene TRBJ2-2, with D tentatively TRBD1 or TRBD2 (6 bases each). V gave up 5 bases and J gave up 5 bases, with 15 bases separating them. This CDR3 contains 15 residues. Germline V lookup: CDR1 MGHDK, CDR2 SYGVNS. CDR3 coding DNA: TGTGCCAGCAGTCCCCTGGGGGGCTCGACCGGGGAGCTGTTTTTT. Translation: CASSPLGGSTGELFF.

This CDR3 reads CASSLASTDTQYF. The CDR3 coding sequence is TGTGCCAGCAGCTTAGCCAGCACAGATACGCAGTATTTT. The chain uses TRBV11-1 and TRBJ2-3; no clear D. V lost 0 bases to trimming and J lost 0 bases, with 1 base between them. CDR3 length equals 13 residues. From germline, CDR1 is SGHAT and CDR2 FQDESV (reference sequence).

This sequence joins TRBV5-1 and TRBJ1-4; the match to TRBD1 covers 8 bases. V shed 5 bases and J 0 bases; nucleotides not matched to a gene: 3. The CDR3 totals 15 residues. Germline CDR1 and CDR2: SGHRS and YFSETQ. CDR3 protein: CASRGQAATNEKLFF. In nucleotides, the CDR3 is TGCGCCAGCAGGGGACAGGCTGCAACTAATGAAAAACTGTTTTTT.

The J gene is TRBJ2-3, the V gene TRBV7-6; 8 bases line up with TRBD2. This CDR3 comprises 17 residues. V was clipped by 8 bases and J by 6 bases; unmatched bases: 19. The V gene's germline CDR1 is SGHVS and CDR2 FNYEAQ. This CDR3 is CASRQEGGAGVSDTQYF. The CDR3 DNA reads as TGTGCCAGCCGACAGGAGGGGGGAGCGGGGGTTTCGGATACGCAGTATTTT.

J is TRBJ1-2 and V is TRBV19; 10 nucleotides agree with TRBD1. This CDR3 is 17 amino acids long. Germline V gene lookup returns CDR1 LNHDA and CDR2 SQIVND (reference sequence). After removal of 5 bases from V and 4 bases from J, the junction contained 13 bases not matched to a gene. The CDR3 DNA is TGTGCCAGTAGTTGGTTCCCCGACAGGGGGCGATCCTATGGCTACACCTTC. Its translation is CASSWFPDRGRSYGYTF.

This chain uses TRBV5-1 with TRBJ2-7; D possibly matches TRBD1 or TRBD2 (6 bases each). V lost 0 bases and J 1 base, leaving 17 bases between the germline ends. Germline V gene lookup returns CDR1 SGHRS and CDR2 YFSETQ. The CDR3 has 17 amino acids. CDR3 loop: CASSLAGGHRYSYEQYF. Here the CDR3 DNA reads TGCGCCAGCAGCTTGGCTGGGGGGCACCGATATTCCTACGAGCAGTACTTC. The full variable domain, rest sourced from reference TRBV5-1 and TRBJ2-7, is KAGVTQTPRYLIKTRGQQVTLSCSPISGHRSVSWYQQTPGQGLQFLFEYFSETQRNKGNFPGRFSGRQFSNSRSEMNVSTLELGDSALYLCASSLAGGHRYSYEQYFGPGTRLTVT.

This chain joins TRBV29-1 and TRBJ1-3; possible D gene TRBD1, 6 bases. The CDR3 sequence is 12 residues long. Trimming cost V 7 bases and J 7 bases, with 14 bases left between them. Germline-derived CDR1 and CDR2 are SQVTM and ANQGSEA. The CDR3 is CSAKRGGNTIYF. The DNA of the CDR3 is TGCAGCGCAAAAAGGGGGGGTAACACCATATATTTT.

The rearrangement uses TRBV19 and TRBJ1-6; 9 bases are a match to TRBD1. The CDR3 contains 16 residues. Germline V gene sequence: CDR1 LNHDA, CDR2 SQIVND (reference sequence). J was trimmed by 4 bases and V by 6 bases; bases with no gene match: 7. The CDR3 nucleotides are TGTGCCAGTAGGGATACAGGGGGCAATTATAATTCACCCCTCCACTTT. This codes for CASRDTGGNYNSPLHF.

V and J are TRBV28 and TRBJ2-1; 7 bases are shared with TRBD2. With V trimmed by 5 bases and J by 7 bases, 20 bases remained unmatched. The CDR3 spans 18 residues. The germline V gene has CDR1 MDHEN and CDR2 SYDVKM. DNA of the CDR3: TGTGCCAGCAGTCGGAGAACCTGGAAGCGGGAATTTGGAAATGAGCAGTTCTTC. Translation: CASSRRTWKREFGNEQFF.

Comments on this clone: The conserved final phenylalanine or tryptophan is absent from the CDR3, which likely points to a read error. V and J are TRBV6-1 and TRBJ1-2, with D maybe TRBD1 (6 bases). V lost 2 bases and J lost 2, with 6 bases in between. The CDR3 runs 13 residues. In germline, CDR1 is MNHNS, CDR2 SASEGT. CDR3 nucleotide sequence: TGTGCCAGCAGTGAACAGGGGAACTATGGCTACACCCTC. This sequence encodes CASSEQGNYGYTL.

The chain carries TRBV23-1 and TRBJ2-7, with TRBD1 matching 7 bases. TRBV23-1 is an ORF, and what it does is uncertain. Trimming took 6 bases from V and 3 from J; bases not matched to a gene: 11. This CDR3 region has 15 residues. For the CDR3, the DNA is TGCGCCAGCAGCGGGACCGGGACAGAACTCTACGAGCAGTACTTC. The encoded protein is CASSGTGTELYEQYF.

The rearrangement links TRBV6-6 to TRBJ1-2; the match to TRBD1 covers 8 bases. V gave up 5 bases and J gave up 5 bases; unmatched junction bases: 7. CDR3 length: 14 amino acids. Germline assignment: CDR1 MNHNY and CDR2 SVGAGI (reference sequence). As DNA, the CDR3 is TGTGCCAGCAGTACGACAGGGGCCCCATATGGCTACACCTTC. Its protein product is CASSTTGAPYGYTF.

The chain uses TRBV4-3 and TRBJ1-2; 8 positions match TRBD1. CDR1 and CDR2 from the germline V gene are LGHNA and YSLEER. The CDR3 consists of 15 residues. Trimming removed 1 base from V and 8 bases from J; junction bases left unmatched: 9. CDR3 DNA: TGCGCCAGCAGCCAAGGACCGGGACAGGTGTGGGGCTACACCTTC. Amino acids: CASSQGPGQVWGYTF.

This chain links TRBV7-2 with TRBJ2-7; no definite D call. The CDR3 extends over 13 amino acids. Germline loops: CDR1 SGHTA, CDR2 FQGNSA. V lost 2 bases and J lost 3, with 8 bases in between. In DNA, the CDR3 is TGTGCCAGCAGCTTACTGGGCAGCTACGAGCAGTACTTC. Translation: CASSLLGSYEQYF.

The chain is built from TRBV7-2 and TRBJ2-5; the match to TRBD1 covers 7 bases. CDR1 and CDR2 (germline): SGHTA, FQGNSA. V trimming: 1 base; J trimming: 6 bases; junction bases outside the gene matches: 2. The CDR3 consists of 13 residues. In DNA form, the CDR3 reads TGTGCCAGCAGCTTAGGGACAGGCCAGACCCAGTACTTC. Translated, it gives CASSLGTGQTQYF. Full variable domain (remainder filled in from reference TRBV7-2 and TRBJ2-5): GAGVSQSPSNKVTEKGKDVELRCDPISGHTALYWYRQSLGQGLEFLIYFQGNSAPDKSGLPSDRFSAERTGGSVSTLTIQRTQQEDSAVYLCASSLGTGQTQYFGPGTRLLVL.